This TCR beta chain is drawn from a study of cytomegalovirus exposure and HLA in healthy donors. About the study: From HLA-typed donors, an early data release held tens of millions of unique TCRs. Overall study results and limits: TCR beta sequences reportedly predicted the HLA-A and HLA-B alleles of most subjects accurately.

This clone was picked up one time. The antigen remains undetermined. Though probably carrying unrecorded immune exposures, donors were nominally healthy at sampling. Trimming removed 3 bases from V and 3 bases from J, with 4 bases in between. The CDR3 is 12 amino acids. CDR1 SGHDT and CDR2 YYEEEE come from the germline V gene. PCR was performed using 60 Vbeta and 13 Jbeta primers. Measured with immunoSEQ multiplex PCR; TCRdb has only the in-frame clones, and not every one. The table has 43,000 or so clones, 50% to 75% seen once. The TCR sequence derives from a human donor in good health. This chain joins TRBV5-6 and TRBJ1-5; D is unclear. Sequencing was performed on PBMCs. DNA for the CDR3: TGTGCCAGCAGCTCCTTCAATCAGCCCCAGCATTTT. It specifies CASSSFNQPQHF.